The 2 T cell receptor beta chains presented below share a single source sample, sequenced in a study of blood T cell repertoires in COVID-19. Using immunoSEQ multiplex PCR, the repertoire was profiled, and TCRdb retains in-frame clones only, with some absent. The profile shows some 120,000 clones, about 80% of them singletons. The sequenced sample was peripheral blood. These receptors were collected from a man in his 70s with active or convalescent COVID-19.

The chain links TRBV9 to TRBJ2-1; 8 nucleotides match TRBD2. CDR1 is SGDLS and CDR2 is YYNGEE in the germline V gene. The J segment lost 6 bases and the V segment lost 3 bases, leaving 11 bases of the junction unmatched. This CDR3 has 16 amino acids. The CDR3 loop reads CASSGGLGLGLNEQFF. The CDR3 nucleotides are TGTGCCAGCAGCGGCGGATTGGGACTAGGACTCAATGAGCAGTTCTTC.

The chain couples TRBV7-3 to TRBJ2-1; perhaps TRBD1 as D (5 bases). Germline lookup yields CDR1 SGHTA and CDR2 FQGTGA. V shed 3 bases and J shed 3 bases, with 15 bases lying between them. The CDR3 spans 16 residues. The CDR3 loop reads CASSLNQGSGYNEQFF. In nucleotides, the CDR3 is TGTGCCAGCAGCTTGAATCAGGGATCGGGCTACAATGAGCAGTTCTTC.